This is a list of T cell receptor beta chains from one sample in a study of T cell changes during pregnancy in multiple sclerosis. Assay: immunoSEQ multiplex PCR; the TCRdb copy retains only in-frame clones and omits some. Found here are tens of thousands of clones, 94% of them singletons; the top ten hold approximately 0.84%. Source: peripheral blood, taken in the third trimester of pregnancy. The receptors here all came from a female donor with multiple sclerosis, enrolled in a pregnancy study. Both conserved end residues are trimmed from each CDR3. A row's size may be missing; if present it is once, few, many or a size class.

clone_size	v_call	cdr3_aa
-	TRBV5-1	ASNSAGGDTDTQY
-	TRBV6-1	ASSVGAVSYEQY
-	TRBV5-6	ASSLGPLPPSGANVLT
-	TRBV5-6	ASSFAAGLAYEQY
-	TRBV19	ASSRTGTGYQPQH
-	TRBV5-1	ASSPGGTGELF
few	TRBV4-3	ASSQDLGSGYNEQF
-	TRBV6-4	ASSEMGGGEQY
-	TRBV11-2	ASSPLPAGVGDTQY
-	TRBV30	AWSPGQGWNEQF
once	TRBV29-1	SVRGQGASYEQY
-	TRBV5-1	ASSFLPDQPQH
few	TRBV2	ASSQQGADQPQH
-	TRBV7-9	ASSLSGKKGDEQY
-	TRBV27	ASSSGGTEAF
-	TRBV7-9	ASSSHSGYEQF
-	TRBV30	AWSEAVWLEDTQY
-	TRBV7-2	ASSLAKGDRDTKETQY
-	TRBV25-1	ASLTGTGELF
-	TRBV5-1	ASSSPDSNYGYT
-	TRBV5-4	ASSSPGYNEQF
-	TRBV4-2	ASSQERGTGGMNTEAF
-	TRBV30	AWSERINTGELF
-	TRBV5-5	ATSLTSGITDTQY
-	TRBV13	ASSFTGTLSYGYT
few	TRBV5-4	ASRGTENTEAF
-	TRBV10-2	ASSTGTDGEKLF
-	TRBV14	ASSPSLRPDTQY
-	TRBV19	ASTLGRGAQGNTIY
-	TRBV5-4	ASSLAGTNYGYT
-	TRBV5-1	ASSLWASGANVLT
-	TRBV28	ASSFRGTGNTIY
-	TRBV7-2	ASSLAGGAAGELF
-	TRBV28	ASHGEYGEKLF
once	TRBV6-6	ASSLQGAPSGNTIY
once	TRBV7-2	ASSSPLAAGYQETQY
once	TRBV9	ASSVGWGELYGYT
-	TRBV30	AWSATGTGELF
-	TRBV25-1	ASTPTSGTTDTQY
-	TRBV19	ASSNPPLTLRVNTEAF
-	TRBV27	ASSFGPTRGWETQY
-	TRBV7-3	ASSLRSGWSGELF
-	TRBV29-1	SVKDRVNENIQY
-	TRBV28	ASRVGGLKNTEAF
-	TRBV7-2	ASSLGTRPNNEQF
-	TRBV30	AWKQGPNTEAF
-	TRBV9	ASSVVGGASLDEQY